This T cell receptor beta chain comes out of a study of OX40 agonist ivuxolimab in advanced cancers. Turning to the study itself: Treatment received earlier with anti-PD-1, anti-PD-L1 or anti-CTLA-4 agents was allowed, and approximately 44% had some.

The CDR3 runs 15 residues. Germline CDR1 MNHEY, CDR2 SMNVEV (reference sequence). V lost 6 bases and J 0 bases, leaving 12 bases between the germline ends. Method: immunoSEQ multiplex PCR; TCRdb's copy keeps in-frame clones and lacks some. This table holds about 86,000 clones, roughly 89% found once. The chain employs TRBV27 and TRBJ2-4, with no clear D. This specimen consisted of CD4+ or CD8+ T cells sorted from blood, obtained in a trial of the OX40 agonist ivuxolimab. The source of this sequence is an adult with an advanced solid tumor such as melanoma, head and neck, liver or kidney cancer. CDR3 protein: CASSRNSVAKNIQYF. Written as DNA, the CDR3 is TGTGCCAGCAGCCGGAATTCAGTAGCCAAAAACATTCAGTACTTC.